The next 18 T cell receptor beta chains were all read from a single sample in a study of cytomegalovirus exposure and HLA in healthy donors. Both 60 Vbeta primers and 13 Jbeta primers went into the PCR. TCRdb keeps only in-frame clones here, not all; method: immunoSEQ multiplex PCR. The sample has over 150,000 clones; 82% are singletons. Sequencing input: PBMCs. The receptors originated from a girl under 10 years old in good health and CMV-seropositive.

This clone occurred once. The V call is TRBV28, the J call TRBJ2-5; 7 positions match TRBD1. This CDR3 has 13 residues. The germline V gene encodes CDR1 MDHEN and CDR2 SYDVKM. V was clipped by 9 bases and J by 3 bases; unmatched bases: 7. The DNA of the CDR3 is TGTGCCAGTTCAGGAACAGGGGAAGAGACCCAGTACTTC. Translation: CASSGTGEETQYF.

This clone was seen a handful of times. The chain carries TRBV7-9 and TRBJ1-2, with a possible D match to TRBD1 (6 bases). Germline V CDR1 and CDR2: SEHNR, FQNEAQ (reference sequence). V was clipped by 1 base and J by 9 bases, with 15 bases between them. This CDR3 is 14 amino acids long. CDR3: CASSLDRDSFSYTF. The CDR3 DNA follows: TGTGCCAGCAGCTTAGACAGGGATTCCTTCAGCTACACCTTC.

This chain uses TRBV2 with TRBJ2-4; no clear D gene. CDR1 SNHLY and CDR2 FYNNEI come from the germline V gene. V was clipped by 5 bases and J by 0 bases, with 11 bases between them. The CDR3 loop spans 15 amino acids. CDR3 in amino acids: CASSQPGLAKNIQYF. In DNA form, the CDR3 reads TGTGCCAGCAGTCAACCCGGGTTAGCCAAAAACATTCAGTACTTC.

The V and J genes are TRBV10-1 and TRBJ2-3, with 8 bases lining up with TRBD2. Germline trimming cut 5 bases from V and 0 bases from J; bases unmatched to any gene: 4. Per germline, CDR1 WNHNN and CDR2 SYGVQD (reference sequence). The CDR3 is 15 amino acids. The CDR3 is CASSPTSASTDTQYF. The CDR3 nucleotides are TGCGCCAGCAGTCCGACTAGCGCAAGCACAGATACGCAGTATTTT.

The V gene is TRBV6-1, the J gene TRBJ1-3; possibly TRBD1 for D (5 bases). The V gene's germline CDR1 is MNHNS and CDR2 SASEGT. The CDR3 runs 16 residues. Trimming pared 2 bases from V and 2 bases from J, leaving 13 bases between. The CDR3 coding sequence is TGTGCCAGCAGTGAATTAACCGGGGGTGCTGGAAACACCATATATTTT. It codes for CASSELTGGAGNTIYF.

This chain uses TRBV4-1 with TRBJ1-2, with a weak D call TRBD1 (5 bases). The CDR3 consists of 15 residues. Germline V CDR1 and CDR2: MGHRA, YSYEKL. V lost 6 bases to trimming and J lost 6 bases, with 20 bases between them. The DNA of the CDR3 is TGCGCCAGCAGATTCGCCCAGGGCCTCGTCAATGGCTACACCTTC. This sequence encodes CASRFAQGLVNGYTF.

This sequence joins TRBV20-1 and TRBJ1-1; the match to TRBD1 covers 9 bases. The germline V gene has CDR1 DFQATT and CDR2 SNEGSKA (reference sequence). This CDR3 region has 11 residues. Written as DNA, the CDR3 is TGCAGGATCGGGACAGGGCCCGAAGCTTTCTTT. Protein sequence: CRIGTGPEAFF.

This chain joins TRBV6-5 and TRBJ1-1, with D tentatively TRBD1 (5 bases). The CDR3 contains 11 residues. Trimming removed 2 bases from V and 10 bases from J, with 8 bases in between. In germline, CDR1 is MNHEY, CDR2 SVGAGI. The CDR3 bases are TGTGCCAGCAGTTACGGGAGGGGAGCTTTCTTT. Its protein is CASSYGRGAFF.

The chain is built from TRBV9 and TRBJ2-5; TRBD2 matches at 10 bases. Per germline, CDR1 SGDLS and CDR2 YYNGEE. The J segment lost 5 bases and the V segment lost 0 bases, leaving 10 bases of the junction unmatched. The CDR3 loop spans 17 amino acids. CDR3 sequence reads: CASSVDLVSGRKETQYF. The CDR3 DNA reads TGTGCCAGCAGCGTAGACCTTGTTAGCGGGAGGAAGGAGACCCAGTACTTC.

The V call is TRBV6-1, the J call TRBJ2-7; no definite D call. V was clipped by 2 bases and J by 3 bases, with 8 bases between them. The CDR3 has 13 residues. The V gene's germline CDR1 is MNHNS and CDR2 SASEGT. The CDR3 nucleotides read TGTGCCAGCAGTGAAATCGGGTTCTACGAGCAGTACTTC. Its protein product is CASSEIGFYEQYF.

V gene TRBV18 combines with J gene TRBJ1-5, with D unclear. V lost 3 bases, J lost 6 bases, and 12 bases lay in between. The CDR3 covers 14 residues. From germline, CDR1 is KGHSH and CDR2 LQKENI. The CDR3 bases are TGTGCCAGCTCACCGAGTAGGGAGGGTCAGCCCCAGCATTTT. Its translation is CASSPSREGQPQHF.

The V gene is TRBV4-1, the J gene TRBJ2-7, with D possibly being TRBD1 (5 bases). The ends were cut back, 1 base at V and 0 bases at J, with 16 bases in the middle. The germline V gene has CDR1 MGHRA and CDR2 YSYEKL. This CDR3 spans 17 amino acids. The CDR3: CASSQVFRQLSSYEQYF. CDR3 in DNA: TGCGCCAGCAGCCAAGTCTTTCGACAGCTGAGCTCCTACGAGCAGTACTTC.

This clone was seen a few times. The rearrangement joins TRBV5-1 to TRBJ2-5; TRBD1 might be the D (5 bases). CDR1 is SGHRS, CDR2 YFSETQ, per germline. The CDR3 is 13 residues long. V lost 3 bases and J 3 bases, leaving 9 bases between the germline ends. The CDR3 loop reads CASSSLTEETQYF. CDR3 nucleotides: TGCGCCAGCAGCTCCCTGACAGAAGAGACCCAGTACTTC.

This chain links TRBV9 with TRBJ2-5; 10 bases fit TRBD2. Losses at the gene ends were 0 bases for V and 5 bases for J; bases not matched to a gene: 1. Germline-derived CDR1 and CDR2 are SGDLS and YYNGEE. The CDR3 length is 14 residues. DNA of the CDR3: TGTGCCAGCAGCGTAGCTAGCGGGAGCGAGACCCAGTACTTC. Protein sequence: CASSVASGSETQYF.

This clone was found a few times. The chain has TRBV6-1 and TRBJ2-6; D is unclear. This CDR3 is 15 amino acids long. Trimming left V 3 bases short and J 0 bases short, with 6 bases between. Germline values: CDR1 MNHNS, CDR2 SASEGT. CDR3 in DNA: TGTGCCAGCAGTGATACTCCCTCTGGGGCCAACGTCCTGACTTTC. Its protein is CASSDTPSGANVLTF.

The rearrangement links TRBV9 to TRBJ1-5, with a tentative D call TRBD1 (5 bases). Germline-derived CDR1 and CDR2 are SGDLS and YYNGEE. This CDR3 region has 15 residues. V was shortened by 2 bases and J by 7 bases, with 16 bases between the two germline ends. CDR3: CASSVAGETGQPQHF. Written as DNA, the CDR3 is TGTGCCAGCAGCGTTGCCGGAGAAACAGGACAGCCCCAGCATTTT.

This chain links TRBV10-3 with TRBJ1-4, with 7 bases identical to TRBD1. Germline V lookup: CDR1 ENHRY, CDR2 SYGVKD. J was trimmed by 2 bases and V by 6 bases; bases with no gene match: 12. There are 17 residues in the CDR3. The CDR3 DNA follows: TGTGCCATCAGCAAACAATATCCGGGACAGACTAATGAAAAACTGTTTTTT. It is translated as CAISKQYPGQTNEKLFF.

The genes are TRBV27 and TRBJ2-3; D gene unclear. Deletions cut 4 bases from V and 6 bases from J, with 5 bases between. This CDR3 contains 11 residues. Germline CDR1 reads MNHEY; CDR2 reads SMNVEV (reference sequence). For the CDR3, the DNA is TGTGCCAGCAGTTCGTCCGATACGCAGTATTTT. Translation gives CASSSSDTQYF.